These 32 T cell receptor beta chains share one sample of origin, sequenced in a study of T cell responses to AZD1222 COVID-19 vaccine. Sequenced by immunoSEQ multiplex PCR; TCRdb stores in-frame clones only, minus some. This table holds approximately 80,000 clones, approximately 83% found once. The sequences come from peripheral blood, collected 28 days after the second AZD1222 dose. The origin of the receptors is an adult who received the AZD1222 COVID-19 vaccine.

The rearrangement uses TRBV7-2 and TRBJ2-2; 8 bases agree with TRBD2. There are 13 residues in the CDR3. With V trimmed by 6 bases and J by 8 bases, 5 bases remained unmatched. The V gene's germline CDR1 is SGHTA and CDR2 FQGNSA. The DNA of the CDR3 is TGTGCCAGCAGGGCAGCGGGAGTAGGGGAGCTGTTTTTT. This sequence encodes CASRAAGVGELFF. The entire variable domain, with the rest obtained from reference TRBV7-2 and TRBJ2-2, is as follows: GAGVSQSPSNKVTEKGKDVELRCDPISGHTALYWYRQSLGQGLEFLIYFQGNSAPDKSGLPSDRFSAERTGGSVSTLTIQRTQQEDSAVYLCASRAAGVGELFFGEGSRLTVL.

This clone was seen a handful of times. This chain uses TRBV18 with TRBJ2-1, with a weak D call TRBD1 (5 bases). V was clipped by 2 bases and J by 4 bases, with 6 bases between them. The CDR3 is 13 amino acids. Germline-derived CDR1 and CDR2 are KGHSH and LQKENI. CDR3 sequence (DNA): TGTGCCAGCTCACCAAGGGGATACAATGAGCAGTTCTTC. This gives the protein CASSPRGYNEQFF. Full variable domain (outside the CDR3, taken from reference TRBV18 and TRBJ2-1): NAGVMQNPRHLVRRRGQEARLRCSPMKGHSHVYWYRQLPEEGLKFMVYLQKENIIDESGMPKERFSAEFPKEGPSILRIQQVVRGDSAAYFCASSPRGYNEQFFGPGTRLTVL.

The chain couples TRBV5-8 to TRBJ1-5; D unresolved. The CDR3 is 16 residues long. Germline V gene data show CDR1 as SGHTS and CDR2 as YDEGEE. V was trimmed by 0 bases and J by 0 bases, leaving 10 bases between them. The CDR3 sequence is CASSLAWTYSNQPQHF. The CDR3 DNA follows: TGTGCCAGCAGCTTGGCCTGGACTTATAGCAATCAGCCCCAGCATTTT.

This clone appeared a few times. The chain joins TRBV27 to TRBJ2-1; 11 bases are shared with TRBD1. Per the germline V gene, CDR1 is MNHEY and CDR2 is SMNVEV (reference sequence). CDR3 size: 16 residues. The V segment lost 2 bases and the J segment 2 bases; nucleotides outside the gene matches: 2. The CDR3 loop reads CASSLGQGATYNEQFF. The CDR3 coding sequence is TGTGCCAGCAGTTTAGGACAGGGGGCTACCTACAATGAGCAGTTCTTC.

The chain is built from TRBV9 and TRBJ2-4; 7 positions agree with TRBD2. Germline V gives CDR1 SGDLS, CDR2 YYNGEE. With V trimmed by 0 bases and J by 3 bases, 3 bases remained unmatched. The CDR3 runs to 15 residues. The CDR3 DNA reads as TGTGCCAGCAGCGTAGACGCTAGCGGCAAAAACATTCAGTACTTC. This translates into CASSVDASGKNIQYF.

The chain has TRBV19 and TRBJ1-6, with TRBD1 identical over 9 bases. The CDR3 runs 13 residues. Trimming at V came to 8 bases and at J to 8 bases, leaving 4 bases not matched to a gene. In germline, CDR1 is LNHDA, CDR2 SQIVND (reference sequence). The CDR3 nucleotides are TGTGCCAGTCAAGGACAGGGGTATTCACCCCTCCACTTT. This encodes CASQGQGYSPLHF.

J is TRBJ1-6 and V is TRBV2, with 10 bases aligning to TRBD1. The CDR3 is 14 amino acids. Germline V gives CDR1 SNHLY, CDR2 FYNNEI. V lost 9 bases to trimming and J lost 8 bases; unmatched junction nucleotides: 7. The CDR3 protein is CASSRDRGYSPLHF. Here the CDR3 DNA reads TGTGCCAGTAGCCGGGACAGGGGTTATTCACCCCTCCACTTT.

This chain links TRBV7-9 with TRBJ1-3; D is unclear. This CDR3 has 15 amino acids. V dropped 0 bases and J dropped 2 bases, with 8 bases sitting between them. The germline V gene encodes CDR1 SEHNR and CDR2 FQNEAQ (reference sequence). The CDR3 is CASSLASQAGNTIYF. The CDR3 coding sequence is TGTGCCAGCAGCTTAGCGTCCCAGGCTGGAAACACCATATATTTT.

This clone was seen more than once but under ten times. The chain has TRBV7-9 and TRBJ2-2, with 7 bases identical to TRBD1. Unmatched junction bases numbered 2, after V lost 4 bases and J lost 0 bases. Germline V gene lookup returns CDR1 SEHNR and CDR2 FQNEAQ (reference sequence). The CDR3 length is 15 residues. The CDR3 DNA is TGTGCCAGCAGCTCGACAGGGCCGAACACCGGGGAGCTGTTTTTT. It specifies CASSSTGPNTGELFF.

The chain couples TRBV5-1 to TRBJ2-7; 8 positions agree with TRBD1. This CDR3 is 16 amino acids long. Germline CDR1 reads SGHRS; CDR2 reads YFSETQ. Trimming took 0 bases from V and 5 from J; bases not matched to a gene: 10. Written as DNA, the CDR3 is TGCGCCAGCAGCTTGGCCGGGCAGGGGGCGAGGAACGAGCAGTACTTC. Translating it yields CASSLAGQGARNEQYF. The whole variable domain, filled in from reference TRBV5-1 and TRBJ2-7, reads KAGVTQTPRYLIKTRGQQVTLSCSPISGHRSVSWYQQTPGQGLQFLFEYFSETQRNKGNFPGRFSGRQFSNSRSEMNVSTLELGDSALYLCASSLAGQGARNEQYFGPGTRLTVT.

This clone has more than one count but fewer than ten. The CDR3 loop reads CASRRIGGDYGYTF. The CDR3, as DNA: TGTGCCAGCAGAAGGATCGGAGGGGACTATGGCTACACCTTC. The chain uses TRBV28 and TRBJ1-2; TRBD1 is a possible D gene (5 bases). The CDR3 is made up of 14 amino acids. Trimming stripped 6 bases from V and 3 bases from J, with 14 bases between. Germline V lookup: CDR1 MDHEN, CDR2 SYDVKM.

This clone was seen only a few times. The chain couples TRBV5-4 to TRBJ1-5, with unresolved D. The CDR3 has 13 residues. The germline V gene encodes CDR1 SGHNT and CDR2 YYREEE (reference sequence). Trimming pared 1 base from V and 5 bases from J, leaving 7 bases between. CDR3 coding DNA: TGTGCCAGCAGCTTGACGCGTGATCAGCCCCAGCATTTT. It encodes CASSLTRDQPQHF.

The rearrangement uses TRBV29-1 and TRBJ1-4; 10 bases line up with TRBD1. V was clipped by 7 bases and J by 5 bases; unmatched bases: 4. The CDR3 covers 13 residues. Germline lookup yields CDR1 SQVTM and CDR2 ANQGSEA. CDR3 residues: CSAPGQGNEKLFF. The CDR3 coding sequence is TGCAGCGCTCCGGGACAGGGGAATGAAAAACTGTTTTTT.

V and J are TRBV3-1 (or the pseudogene TRBV3-2) and TRBJ2-5; D remains ambiguous. The V gene lost 4 bases and the J gene lost 0 bases, with 6 bases spanning the gap. The CDR3 length is 13 residues. Germline V gives CDR1 LGHDT, CDR2 YNNKEL (reference sequence). The CDR3 nucleotides read TGTGCCAGCAGCCGAGGTCACCAAGAGACCCAGTACTTC. This codes for CASSRGHQETQYF.

This clone was seen only a few times. V usage is TRBV11-3 and J usage is TRBJ1-2; D is uncertain. Germline values: CDR1 SGHNT, CDR2 YENEEA. The CDR3 is 13 amino acids. V was shortened by 2 bases and J by 2 bases, with 6 bases between the two germline ends. The CDR3 bases are TGTGCCAGCAGCTTAACCGACAACTATGGCTACACCTTC. Residues: CASSLTDNYGYTF.

In DNA form, the CDR3 reads TGCGCCAGCAGCCAGCAGGGTTCCTATGGCTACACCTTC. Amino acid sequence: CASSQQGSYGYTF. The chain has TRBV4-1 and TRBJ1-2; tentative D call: TRBD1 (5 bases). Germline values: CDR1 MGHRA, CDR2 YSYEKL. Trimming removed 3 bases from V and 4 bases from J, with 9 bases in between. The length of the CDR3 is 13 residues.

V usage is TRBV13 and J usage is TRBJ1-6; D not resolved. Trimming took off 4 bases at V and 10 bases at J, with 20 bases between the two ends. This CDR3 comprises 16 residues. Germline CDR1 reads PRHDT; CDR2 reads FYEKMQ (reference sequence). The CDR3 sequence is CASSSDVLEGRSPLHF. CDR3 coding DNA: TGTGCCAGCAGCTCGGACGTTCTGGAGGGTAGGTCACCCCTCCACTTT.

The gene calls are TRBV28 and TRBJ1-1; D unclear. The germline V gene encodes CDR1 MDHEN and CDR2 SYDVKM. Trimming stripped 7 bases from V and 2 bases from J, with 14 bases between. This CDR3 has 14 residues. CDR3 in DNA: TGTGCCAGCACCCAAACCCCGCTTAACACTGAAGCTTTCTTT. The encoded protein is CASTQTPLNTEAFF.

V usage is TRBV19 and J usage is TRBJ1-5; no firm D call. Germline V CDR1 and CDR2: LNHDA, SQIVND (reference sequence). This CDR3 has 14 residues. The V end lost 6 bases, the J end lost 3 bases, and 12 bases lay between the germline ends. The CDR3 DNA is TGTGCCAGTAGAGAGGCAGGATTCAATCAGCCCCAGCATTTT. This encodes CASREAGFNQPQHF.

V is TRBV5-5 and J is TRBJ1-4, with 9 bases lining up with TRBD1. V lost 3 bases and J lost 8; bases outside the gene matches: 8. Germline CDR1 SGHKS, CDR2 YYEKEE (reference sequence). This CDR3 has 15 residues. The CDR3 reads CASSSPGQGNEKLFF. The CDR3 DNA reads as TGTGCCAGCAGCTCGCCGGGACAGGGAAACGAAAAACTGTTTTTT.

The CDR3 here is CASPGTPSSYEQYF. In DNA form, the CDR3 reads TGTGCCAGTCCCGGGACACCGAGCTCCTACGAGCAGTACTTC. V usage is TRBV27 and J usage is TRBJ2-7, with a weak D call TRBD1 (6 bases). The CDR3 sequence is 14 residues long. The V end lost 9 bases, the J end lost 0 bases, and 15 bases lay between the germline ends. Germline V CDR1 and CDR2: MNHEY, SMNVEV (reference sequence).

The J gene is TRBJ1-2, the V gene TRBV25-1; 8 bases are shared with TRBD1. This CDR3 region has 12 residues. CDR1 and CDR2 (germline): MGHDK, SYGVNS. The ends lost 6 bases at V and 9 bases at J; junction bases unmatched: 6. The CDR3 coding sequence is TGTGCCAGCAGCAGGGACAGGTGGAGCTACACCTTC. This encodes CASSRDRWSYTF.

V usage is TRBV30 and J usage is TRBJ1-5; D remains unclear. The CDR3 is made up of 13 amino acids. Per germline, CDR1 GTSNPN and CDR2 SVGIG (reference sequence). Trimming shortened V by 4 bases and J by 4 bases, and 11 bases separated the two germline ends. CDR3 protein: CAWKAPGNQPQHF. As DNA, the CDR3 is TGTGCCTGGAAAGCACCTGGGAATCAGCCCCAGCATTTT.

For the CDR3, the DNA is TGTGCCTGGAGTCGGGAACTGAACACTGAAGCTTTCTTT. It is translated as CAWSRELNTEAFF. The chain couples TRBV30 to TRBJ1-1; D remains unclear. Deletions cut 2 bases from V and 0 bases from J, with 7 bases between. CDR1 and CDR2 from the germline V gene are GTSNPN and SVGIG (reference sequence). The CDR3 contains 13 residues.

The CDR3 DNA sequence: TGTGCCTGGAGTTACGACAACTCCTACGAGCAGTACTTC. It is translated as CAWSYDNSYEQYF. The chain carries TRBV30 and TRBJ2-7; D is undetermined. Trimming stripped 2 bases from V and 0 bases from J, with 8 bases between. Germline V gives CDR1 GTSNPN, CDR2 SVGIG (reference sequence). This CDR3 spans 13 amino acids.

The genes are TRBV28 and TRBJ1-2; no clear D gene. The CDR3 totals 14 residues. Between the trimmed V and J ends, which lost 6 bases and 3 bases, there was a span of 14 bases. CDR1 and CDR2 (germline): MDHEN, SYDVKM. The DNA of the CDR3 is TGTGCCAGCAGCCTTCTCGGGTCGGACTATGGCTACACCTTC. This translates into CASSLLGSDYGYTF.

The V and J genes are TRBV19 and TRBJ1-5; D call uncertain. Trimming removed 7 bases from V and 2 bases from J, with 9 bases in between. The length of the CDR3 is 13 residues. The germline gives CDR1 LNHDA, CDR2 SQIVND (reference sequence). CDR3 protein: CASMWGGNQPQHF. CDR3 coding DNA: TGTGCCAGTATGTGGGGAGGCAATCAGCCCCAGCATTTT.

The chain carries TRBV27 and TRBJ1-6; perhaps TRBD1 as D (5 bases). Germline loops: CDR1 MNHEY, CDR2 SMNVEV (reference sequence). Trimming stripped 5 bases from V and 10 bases from J, with 9 bases between. The CDR3 is made up of 12 amino acids. CDR3 protein: CASSDSASPLHF. CDR3 in DNA: TGTGCCAGCAGTGACAGTGCATCACCCCTCCACTTT.

The gene calls are TRBV18 and TRBJ1-2, with 9 bases identical to TRBD1. The germline gives CDR1 KGHSH, CDR2 LQKENI. V shed 1 base and J 5 bases; nucleotides not matched to a gene: 8. There are 16 residues in the CDR3. The DNA of the CDR3 is TGTGCCAGCTCACCACAGGTCGGACAGGGGAATTATGGCTACACCTTC. Residues: CASSPQVGQGNYGYTF.

The chain is built from TRBV5-1 and TRBJ1-4, with 7 nucleotides matching TRBD1. The germline V gene encodes CDR1 SGHRS and CDR2 YFSETQ. The CDR3 is 14 amino acids. V lost 2 bases, J lost 8 bases, and 6 bases stayed unmatched. CDR3 in DNA: TGCGCCAGCAGCTTTTCCTCGGGACAGGAAAAACTGTTTTTT. Translated: CASSFSSGQEKLFF.

The rearrangement uses TRBV10-3 and TRBJ2-1; D uncertain. This CDR3 is 12 amino acids long. The V gene lost 0 bases and the J gene lost 7 bases, with 4 bases spanning the gap. Germline loops: CDR1 ENHRY, CDR2 SYGVKD. The CDR3 DNA is TGTGCCATCAGTGAGTCGGGTAATGAGCAGTTCTTC. Translated: CAISESGNEQFF.

The rearrangement links TRBV5-1 to TRBJ2-5; TRBD2 matches at 8 bases. This CDR3 region has 16 residues. Trimming took 5 bases from V and 1 from J; bases not matched to a gene: 10. CDR1 is SGHRS and CDR2 is YFSETQ in the germline V gene. The CDR3 protein is CASSRGAGVGQETQYF. In nucleotides, the CDR3 is TGCGCCAGCAGTAGGGGAGCGGGAGTCGGCCAAGAGACCCAGTACTTC.